The 13 T cell receptor beta chains reported below all come from one sample, sequenced in a study of blood T cell repertoires in COVID-19 (dated by TCRdb to the early 2020s). Receptors were amplified or captured by the immunoSEQ multiplex PCR assay. TCRdb carries this immuneACCESS record with in-frame sequences only. Its versions omit some clonotypes, under half of them owing to an unresolved V gene in the studies checked, with the rest unexplained. The sample includes about 150,000 clones, with around four fifths observed a single time. Clones ranked in the top ten supply around 5.1% of the sample. Sequenced sample: PBMCs or T cells enriched from blood (not recorded which). All receptors derive from a man aged 65 to 85 who had been exposed to COVID-19.

This chain joins TRBV18 and TRBJ2-1, with 10 positions matching TRBD2. The V gene end was trimmed by 1 base and the J gene end by 2 bases; junction bases not matched to a gene: 8. Germline values: CDR1 KGHSH, CDR2 LQKENI. The CDR3 is 18 residues long. The CDR3 here is CASSPQTSGTSAYNEQFF. CDR3 nucleotide sequence: TGTGCCAGCTCACCACAAACCTCCGGGACTAGCGCCTACAATGAGCAGTTCTTC.

The J gene is TRBJ2-7, the V gene TRBV7-2; TRBD2 agrees at 10 bases. CDR3 size: 15 residues. Germline V lookup: CDR1 SGHTA, CDR2 FQGNSA. Trimming took 0 bases from V and 4 from J; bases not matched to a gene: 3. CDR3 loop: CASSLAVAGGYEQYF. For the CDR3, the DNA is TGTGCCAGCAGCTTAGCAGTAGCGGGAGGTTACGAGCAGTACTTC.

The chain is built from TRBV11-3 and TRBJ2-5; TRBD1 agrees at 9 bases. In germline, CDR1 is SGHNT, CDR2 YENEEA. The V segment lost 5 bases and the J segment 2 bases; nucleotides outside the gene matches: 3. The CDR3 totals 14 residues. The CDR3 nucleotides read TGTGCCAGCAGCCAGACAGGGGGTCAAGAGACCCAGTACTTC. As protein: CASSQTGGQETQYF.

The V call is TRBV9, the J call TRBJ2-3, with 9 nucleotides matching TRBD2. CDR3 length: 17 amino acids. Losses at the gene ends were 0 bases for V and 5 bases for J; bases not matched to a gene: 10. Germline assignment: CDR1 SGDLS and CDR2 YYNGEE. The CDR3 loop is CASSVVGAGGRGDTQYF. The CDR3 DNA is TGTGCCAGCAGCGTAGTCGGAGCGGGAGGTCGGGGAGATACGCAGTATTTT.

This chain connects TRBV30 to TRBJ2-7; TRBD1 matches at 8 bases. J was trimmed by 4 bases and V by 1 base; bases with no gene match: 3. The germline gives CDR1 GTSNPN, CDR2 SVGIG (reference sequence). This CDR3 is built from 13 residues. The CDR3 spells CAWSGQGLYEQYF. CDR3 in DNA: TGTGCCTGGAGTGGACAGGGGCTTTACGAGCAGTACTTC.

In its sample, this clone was seen once. The chain is built from TRBV7-9 and TRBJ1-5, with D unclear. CDR1 SEHNR and CDR2 FQNEAQ come from the germline V gene (reference sequence). V was clipped by 1 base and J by 9 bases, with 7 bases between them. The CDR3 totals 12 residues. For the CDR3, the DNA is TGTGCCAGCAGCTTAGGAGTGCCGCCCCAGCATTTT. It translates to CASSLGVPPQHF.

In its sample, this clone was seen once. The gene calls are TRBV30 and TRBJ2-1; D call uncertain. There are 13 residues in the CDR3. Per germline, CDR1 GTSNPN and CDR2 SVGIG (reference sequence). Deletions cut 3 bases from V and 6 bases from J, with 12 bases between. The CDR3, as DNA: TGTGCCTGGAGCCTATCGACTCCCAATGAGCAGTTCTTC. Protein: CAWSLSTPNEQFF. The whole variable domain, filled in from reference TRBV30 and TRBJ2-1, reads SQTIHQWPATLVQPVGSPLSLECTVEGTSNPNLYWYRQAAGRGLQLLFYSVGIGQISSEVPQNLSASRPQDRQFILSSKKLLLSDSGFYLCAWSLSTPNEQFFGPGTRLTVL.

V gene TRBV19 combines with J gene TRBJ2-2; 7 nucleotides align to TRBD2. Germline CDR1 LNHDA, CDR2 SQIVND (reference sequence). This CDR3 is built from 17 residues. V shed 4 bases, J shed 5 bases, and the junction held 13 bases outside the gene matches. The DNA of the CDR3 is TGTGCCAGTAGTAACCCACTAGCGAGGATTGGTACCGGGGAGCTGTTTTTT. Protein product: CASSNPLARIGTGELFF.

This chain joins TRBV7-6 and TRBJ2-1, with 9 bases fitting TRBD1. CDR1 and CDR2 (germline): SGHVS, FNYEAQ. Trimming at V came to 3 bases and at J to 5 bases, leaving 11 bases not matched to a gene. The CDR3 is 17 amino acids. The CDR3 nucleotides read TGTGCCAGCAGCTTGGGTACCGGGACAGGGAACCACAATGAGCAGTTCTTC. It specifies CASSLGTGTGNHNEQFF.

The chain employs TRBV5-1 and TRBJ1-2; D not resolved. Germline values: CDR1 SGHRS, CDR2 YFSETQ. There are 12 residues in the CDR3. With 4 bases removed from V and 9 bases from J, the gap between germline ends came to 13 bases. The CDR3 loop is CASSGGTTRYTF. In DNA, the CDR3 is TGCGCCAGCAGCGGAGGAACTACTCGCTACACCTTC.

The chain links TRBV7-2 to TRBJ1-5; unclear D gene. This CDR3 is 13 amino acids long. Germline loops: CDR1 SGHTA, CDR2 FQGNSA. Trimming took 9 bases from V and 2 from J, leaving 11 bases between them. Here the CDR3 DNA reads TGTGCCAGTTCTATTGCGGGCAATCAGCCCCAGCATTTT. Amino acid sequence: CASSIAGNQPQHF.

The chain joins TRBV7-2 to TRBJ2-3, with 7 bases fitting TRBD2. The CDR3 spans 15 residues. The germline gives CDR1 SGHTA, CDR2 FQGNSA. V trimming: 3 bases; J trimming: 4 bases; junction bases outside the gene matches: 7. CDR3 sequence: CASSFGGSGADTQYF. The CDR3 bases are TGTGCCAGCAGCTTCGGCGGGAGTGGCGCAGATACGCAGTATTTT.

The J gene is TRBJ2-6, the V gene TRBV7-2, with D possibly being TRBD1 (6 bases). V gave up 1 base and J gave up 4 bases, with 14 bases separating them. Per the germline V gene, CDR1 is SGHTA and CDR2 is FQGNSA. CDR3 length: 17 residues. Here the CDR3 DNA reads TGTGCCAGCAGCTTAGGGGGGCTAGGAGAAGGGGCCAACGTCCTGACTTTC. It codes for CASSLGGLGEGANVLTF. Based on the CDR3 plus reference TRBV7-2 and TRBJ2-6, the full variable domain is GAGVSQSPSNKVTEKGKDVELRCDPISGHTALYWYRQSLGQGLEFLIYFQGNSAPDKSGLPSDRFSAERTGGSVSTLTIQRTQQEDSAVYLCASSLGGLGEGANVLTFGAGSRLTVL.